Listed below are T cell receptor beta chains from one sample, sequenced in a study of T cell responses to AZD1222 COVID-19 vaccine. The repertoire was sequenced with immunoSEQ multiplex PCR; TCRdb's copy has only in-frame clones and lacks some. The sample comprises around 99,000 clones, about 92% of which are singletons, and roughly 13% rests with the top ten. The material was peripheral blood, obtained on day 0 of AZD1222 vaccination. The receptors derive from an adult in good health. Each CDR3 is given with its conserved first and last residue. D genes are given only for firm matches. Size values are once, few and many counts, or a class for expanded clones, and some rows have none.

V	size	J	D	CDR3	DNA
TRBV28	NA	TRBJ2-3	TRBD1	CASSSRGRLRTDTQYF	TGTGCCAGCAGTTCCAGGGGGCGCTTACGCACAGATACGCAGTATTTT
TRBV28	NA	TRBJ2-1	TRBD2	CASSFLAGESGNEQFF	TGTGCCAGCAGTTTCCTAGCGGGAGAGTCGGGAAATGAGCAGTTCTTC
TRBV7-9	once	TRBJ2-1	TRBD2	CASSASGGPYNEQFF	TGTGCCAGCAGCGCCTCGGGGGGGCCTTACAATGAGCAGTTCTTC
TRBV30	NA	TRBJ1-5	NA	CAWSIGTISYSNQPQHF	TGTGCCTGGAGTATAGGCACAATTTCATATAGCAATCAGCCCCAGCATTTT
TRBV24-1	NA	TRBJ2-5	TRBD2	CATSAPVGAGGKETQYF	TGTGCCACCAGTGCTCCGGTGGGAGCGGGGGGAAAAGAGACCCAGTACTTC
TRBV2	NA	TRBJ2-3	TRBD2	CASSERRGGLTDTQYF	TGTGCCAGCAGTGAAAGGCGGGGGGGCCTCACAGATACGCAGTATTTT
TRBV7-9	NA	TRBJ2-1	NA	CASSLGTHYNEQFF	TGTGCCAGCAGCCTTGGGACTCACTACAATGAGCAGTTCTTC
TRBV27	NA	TRBJ2-3	NA	CASTETRADTQYF	TGTGCCAGCACCGAAACTCGGGCAGATACGCAGTATTTT
TRBV28	NA	TRBJ2-5	TRBD1	CASSLFDRDQETQYF	TGTGCCAGCAGTTTATTTGACAGGGACCAAGAGACCCAGTACTTC
TRBV5-4	NA	TRBJ1-1	TRBD1	CASSQIEGATAAFF	TGTGCCAGCAGCCAGATCGAGGGGGCCACGGCGGCTTTCTTT
TRBV5-4	NA	TRBJ1-4	TRBD1	CASSVGQGVEKLFF	TGTGCCAGCAGCGTGGGACAGGGGGTGGAAAAACTGTTTTTT
TRBV6-5	NA	TRBJ2-5	TRBD1	CASNRDSRTWETQYF	TGTGCCAGCAACCGGGACAGCCGTACCTGGGAGACCCAGTACTTC
TRBV2	NA	TRBJ1-5	NA	CASSVASLGQGLSDQPQHF	TGTGCCAGCAGTGTAGCGTCGCTTGGCCAGGGTTTGTCGGATCAGCCCCAGCATTTT
TRBV2	NA	TRBJ1-5	NA	CASSVEAGNQPQHF	TGTGCCAGCAGTGTCGAGGCGGGCAATCAGCCCCAGCATTTT
TRBV9	NA	TRBJ2-1	NA	CASARQAGRDFYNEQFF	TGTGCCAGCGCTCGACAGGCAGGACGGGACTTCTACAATGAGCAGTTCTTC
TRBV19	NA	TRBJ1-5	NA	CASSINPTIGQPQHF	TGTGCCAGTAGTATCAATCCTACTATTGGCCAGCCCCAGCATTTT
TRBV5-1	NA	TRBJ2-1	TRBD2	CASSTGTTYNEQFF	TGCGCCAGCAGTACCGGGACTACCTACAATGAGCAGTTCTTC
TRBV29-1	NA	TRBJ2-3	NA	CSLRDTRTDTQYF	TGCAGCCTACGGGACACCCGCACAGATACGCAGTATTTT
TRBV12-5	NA	TRBJ2-2	NA	CASGLVQGLTGELFF	TGTGCTAGTGGTTTGGTACAGGGTTTGACCGGGGAGCTGTTTTTT
TRBV10-3	NA	TRBJ2-4	TRBD1	CAISDTGGYRIAKNIQYF	TGTGCCATCAGCGATACAGGGGGCTACCGGATAGCCAAAAACATTCAGTACTTC
TRBV4-1	once	TRBJ2-7	NA	CASSQGYRGLTLAGGEQYF	TGCGCCAGCAGCCAAGGTTACAGGGGACTAACTTTGGCGGGGGGCGAGCAGTACTTC
TRBV18	NA	TRBJ2-5	NA	CASSPPASLKTQYF	TGTGCCAGCTCACCACCGGCGAGCTTGAAGACCCAGTACTTC
TRBV20-1	NA	TRBJ2-7	NA	CSASRAVLSYEQYF	TGCAGTGCTAGTCGGGCGGTACTCTCCTACGAGCAGTACTTC
TRBV19	NA	TRBJ2-5	NA	CASSQPEPGVQYF	TGTGCCAGTAGTCAGCCGGAGCCAGGAGTCCAGTACTTC
TRBV7-8	once	TRBJ1-2	NA	CASSLSSQGGYTF	TGTGCCAGCAGCTTATCCTCCCAGGGTGGCTACACCTTC
TRBV4-3	once	TRBJ2-5	TRBD2	CASSQQAGVSETQYF	TGCGCCAGCAGCCAGCAAGCGGGAGTTTCAGAGACCCAGTACTTC